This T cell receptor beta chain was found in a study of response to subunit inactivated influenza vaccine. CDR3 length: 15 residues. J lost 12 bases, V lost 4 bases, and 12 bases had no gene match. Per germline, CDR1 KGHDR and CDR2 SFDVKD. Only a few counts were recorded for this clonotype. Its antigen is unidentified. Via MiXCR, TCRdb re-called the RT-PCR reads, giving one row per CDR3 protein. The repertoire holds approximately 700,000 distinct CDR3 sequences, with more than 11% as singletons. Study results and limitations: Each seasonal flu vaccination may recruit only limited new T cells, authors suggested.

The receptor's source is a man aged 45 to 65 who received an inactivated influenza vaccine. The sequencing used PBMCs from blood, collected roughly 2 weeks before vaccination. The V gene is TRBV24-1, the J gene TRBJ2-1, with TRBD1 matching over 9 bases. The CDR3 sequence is CATSDSGQGGVRQFF. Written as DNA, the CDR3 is TGTGCCACCAGTGACTCGGGACAGGGAGGGGTTCGGCAGTTCTTC.